The entry below describes one T cell receptor beta chain. Repertoires were generated with immunoSEQ multiplex PCR, while TCRdb's copy carries only in-frame clones and drops some. Of about 200,000 clones in the sample, 92% were seen once. These data belong to a study of blood T cell repertoires in COVID-19. The V gene's germline CDR1 is SQVTM and CDR2 ANQGSEA. V lost 2 bases and J lost 2, with 7 bases in between. This CDR3 comprises 12 residues. The source is a man aged 55 to 70 with COVID-19, enrolled during active disease. The genes are TRBV29-1 and TRBJ2-7, with D unresolved. Sequencing was performed on peripheral blood. CDR3 sequence reads: CSVETETYEQYF. The CDR3 DNA reads as TGCAGCGTTGAAACAGAAACCTACGAGCAGTACTTC.